The 29 T cell receptor beta chains given below trace back to one sample, sequenced in a study of T-cell reconstitution after alpha-beta-depleted transplantation in children. The library targeted TCRbeta and was prepared with unique molecular identifiers. Each CDR3 protein is one row after TCRdb ran MiXCR on the PCR reads. The repertoire has about 400,000 distinct CDR3 sequences, about a sixth of them found once; the top ten carry approximately 29%. This specimen consisted of PBMCs, mostly from graft donor cells, obtained 360 days after TCRalphabeta/CD19-depleted stem cell transplant. These receptors came from a boy in the first two years of life who had a stem cell transplant for Wiskott-Aldrich syndrome, so the T cells may come from the graft donor.

The gene calls are TRBV3-1 and TRBJ2-1; 10 nucleotides match TRBD2. Germline assignment: CDR1 LGHDT and CDR2 YNNKEL (reference sequence). V trimming: 4 bases; J trimming: 6 bases; junction bases outside the gene matches: 12. This CDR3 has 17 residues. CDR3 sequence (DNA): TGTGCCAGCAGCCCAACTACGAGCGGGAGGGCCCTCAATGAGCAGTTCTTC. Its protein is CASSPTTSGRALNEQFF.

This clonotype was counted between two and nine times. The V gene is TRBV25-1, the J gene TRBJ1-5; D is unclear. The CDR3 has 12 amino acids. With 3 bases removed from V and 4 bases from J, the gap between germline ends came to 4 bases. CDR1 and CDR2 (germline): MGHDK, SYGVNS. The CDR3 DNA is TGTGCCAGCAGTGATTGGAATCAGCCCCAGCATTTT. This encodes CASSDWNQPQHF.

The chain couples TRBV29-1 to TRBJ2-5; 8 bases map to TRBD1. The germline V gene encodes CDR1 SQVTM and CDR2 ANQGSEA. V trimming: 6 bases; J trimming: 4 bases; junction bases outside the gene matches: 4. This CDR3 has 12 residues. The CDR3 region is CSVSTGVETQYF. CDR3 coding DNA: TGCAGCGTCTCGACAGGGGTAGAGACCCAGTACTTC.

This clonotype has a count of ten or more. CDR3: CASSLLQADEAFF. The CDR3 DNA reads as TGCGCCAGCAGCTTGCTACAGGCGGATGAAGCTTTCTTT. The chain carries TRBV5-1 and TRBJ1-1, with a tentative D call TRBD1 (5 bases). The V end was cut by 1 base, the J end by 7 bases, with 11 bases between. There are 13 residues in the CDR3. Germline lookup yields CDR1 SGHRS and CDR2 YFSETQ.

This chain joins TRBV5-1 and TRBJ2-3, with D possibly being TRBD2 (5 bases). Trimming left V 1 base short and J 1 base short, with 10 bases between. This CDR3 has 15 residues. Germline V gene sequence: CDR1 SGHRS, CDR2 YFSETQ. The CDR3 bases are TGCGCCAGCAGCTTGAATCCCGGGGGCACAGATACGCAGTATTTT. It is translated as CASSLNPGGTDTQYF.

This clonotype was observed a handful of times. The chain joins TRBV24-1 to TRBJ2-7; the D call may be TRBD1 or TRBD2 (5 bases each). The CDR3 runs 14 residues. Germline V lookup: CDR1 KGHDR, CDR2 SFDVKD. V lost 3 bases and J lost 1, with 9 bases in between. CDR3 sequence reads: CATSDGGASYEQYF. The CDR3 region has the DNA TGTGCCACCAGTGATGGGGGAGCGTCCTACGAGCAGTACTTC.

This clonotype was detected a few times. The chain links TRBV5-1 to TRBJ2-7, with D unclear. CDR1 is SGHRS and CDR2 is YFSETQ in the germline V gene. This CDR3 comprises 13 residues. V lost 4 bases, J lost 2 bases, and 10 bases lay in between. The DNA of the CDR3 is TGCGCCAGCAGCACTCAGGCCCCCTACGAGCAGTACTTC. Translated: CASSTQAPYEQYF.

This clonotype was counted between two and nine times. CDR3 DNA: TGTGCCAGCAGCTCGTTATATGTGGATACGCAGTATTTT. Translating it yields CASSSLYVDTQYF. The chain joins TRBV7-2 to TRBJ2-3; D gene uncertain. Germline CDR1 is SGHTA and CDR2 is FQGNSA. V lost 4 bases and J lost 6, with 11 bases in between. The CDR3 has 13 amino acids.

The chain has TRBV5-1 and TRBJ2-2; D remains ambiguous. The CDR3 sequence is 15 residues long. CDR1 SGHRS and CDR2 YFSETQ come from the germline V gene. Trimming shortened V by 1 base and J by 3 bases, and 10 bases separated the two germline ends. In nucleotides, the CDR3 is TGCGCCAGCAGCTTGAGGGCAGGCTACACCGGGGAGCTGTTTTTT. Protein sequence: CASSLRAGYTGELFF.

This rearrangement joins TRBV12-3 or TRBV12-4 to TRBJ2-3; D could derive from TRBD1 or TRBD2 (6 bases each). The CDR3 contains 12 residues. V lost 2 bases and J 14 bases, leaving 14 bases between the germline ends. The CDR3 here is CASSLRRGWRYF. The CDR3 region has the DNA TGTGCCAGCAGTTTAAGGAGGGGGTGGCGGTATTTT.

This clonotype was counted a few times. The chain employs TRBV29-1 and TRBJ2-1; 12 positions agree with TRBD2. J lost 1 base, V lost 6 bases, and 4 bases had no gene match. This CDR3 is built from 15 residues. Looked up from germline, CDR1 is SQVTM and CDR2 is ANQGSEA. CDR3 in DNA: TGCAGCGTCGACGGACTAGCGGGGTCCTACAATGAGCAGTTCTTC. Its protein product is CSVDGLAGSYNEQFF.

This clonotype was picked up many times. This chain uses TRBV5-1 with TRBJ2-1; 11 bases fit TRBD1. Trimming cost V 3 bases and J 0 bases; bases outside gene matches: 14. This CDR3 has 20 residues. Germline V lookup: CDR1 SGHRS, CDR2 YFSETQ. DNA for the CDR3: TGCGCCAGCAGCTCACCTAGGACAGGGGGCTTTCCCGCCTCCTACAATGAGCAGTTCTTC. Residues: CASSSPRTGGFPASYNEQFF.

This clonotype came up a few times. This chain connects TRBV3-1 to TRBJ2-3; maybe TRBD2 (5 bases). The CDR3 is 18 amino acids. The ends were cut back, 2 bases at V and 1 base at J, with 19 bases in the middle. Germline V lookup: CDR1 LGHDT, CDR2 YNNKEL (reference sequence). The CDR3 nucleotides read TGTGCCAGCAGCCAACTCGGGGTCCCTTATGCACGCACAGATACGCAGTATTTT. Amino acids: CASSQLGVPYARTDTQYF.

This clonotype occurred many times. J is TRBJ2-4 and V is TRBV12-3 or TRBV12-4, with TRBD2 as a possible D gene (7 bases). V dropped 1 base and J dropped 7 bases, with 32 bases sitting between them. This CDR3 has 21 residues. CDR3 loop: CASSLVLGLAVTSDRGNIQYF. The DNA of the CDR3 is TGTGCCAGCAGTTTAGTTCTGGGTCTAGCGGTGACATCTGATAGGGGGAACATTCAGTACTTC.

The chain combines TRBV7-2 with TRBJ1-6; D not certain. CDR3 length: 14 amino acids. Germline V lookup: CDR1 SGHTA, CDR2 FQGNSA. The V end was cut by 4 bases, the J end by 8 bases, with 12 bases between. CDR3 in amino acids: CASSYVPADSPLHF. For the CDR3, the DNA is TGTGCCAGCAGCTACGTTCCAGCGGATTCACCCCTCCACTTT.

The CDR3 sequence is CASSIAGGSTGELFF. CDR3 DNA sequence: TGTGCCAGCAGTATAGCGGGAGGGAGCACCGGGGAGCTGTTTTTT. The V call is TRBV7-7, the J call TRBJ2-2; 11 bases line up with TRBD2. Germline trimming cut 6 bases from V and 4 bases from J; bases unmatched to any gene: 4. The CDR3 consists of 15 residues. Germline V gene data show CDR1 as SSHAT and CDR2 as FNYEAQ (reference sequence).

V is TRBV7-2 and J is TRBJ2-3; possibly TRBD2 for D (6 bases). Trimming pared 5 bases from V and 2 bases from J, leaving 11 bases between. This CDR3 contains 14 residues. Germline V gene lookup returns CDR1 SGHTA and CDR2 FQGNSA. CDR3 amino acids: CASSPGGFTDTQYF. CDR3 sequence (DNA): TGTGCCAGCAGCCCCGGAGGGTTCACAGATACGCAGTATTTT.

In this sample, this clonotype turned up a few times. V gene TRBV7-9 combines with J gene TRBJ1-4; D possibly corresponds to TRBD1 (6 bases). Looked up from germline, CDR1 is SEHNR and CDR2 is FQNEAQ (reference sequence). V shed 4 bases and J shed 5 bases, with 11 bases lying between them. The CDR3 extends over 14 amino acids. The CDR3, as DNA: TGTGCCAGCAGCTCCTTCGGGGGCAATGAAAAACTGTTTTTT. Its translation: CASSSFGGNEKLFF. The whole variable domain, filled in from reference TRBV7-9 and TRBJ1-4, reads DTGVSQNPRHKITKRGQNVTFRCDPISEHNRLYWYRQTLGQGPEFLTYFQNEAQLEKSRLLSDRFSAERPKGSFSTLEIQRTEQGDSAMYLCASSSFGGNEKLFFGSGTQLSVL.

This clonotype showed up just a few times. The V and J genes are TRBV12-3 or TRBV12-4 and TRBJ2-3; D may correspond to TRBD1 or TRBD2 (6 bases each). CDR3 size: 14 residues. With 6 bases removed from V and 3 bases from J, the gap between germline ends came to 13 bases. In DNA form, the CDR3 reads TGTGCCAGCAGCACAGGGAGGCGGACAGATACGCAGTATTTT. Its translation is CASSTGRRTDTQYF.

This chain uses TRBV6-1 with TRBJ1-1; 9 nucleotides agree with TRBD1. The CDR3 covers 13 residues. With V trimmed by 7 bases and J by 6 bases, 6 bases remained unmatched. Germline CDR1 MNHNS, CDR2 SASEGT. The chain's CDR3 is CASKIQGASEAFF. CDR3 bases: TGTGCCAGCAAGATACAGGGGGCATCTGAAGCTTTCTTT.

This clonotype was seen a handful of times. V gene TRBV5-5 combines with J gene TRBJ2-2; D is ambiguous. V was pared by 2 bases and J by 4 bases, with 9 bases between. CDR3 length equals 14 residues. The germline V gene has CDR1 SGHKS and CDR2 YYEKEE (reference sequence). The CDR3 here is CASSFIRFTGELFF. CDR3 coding DNA: TGTGCCAGCAGCTTTATCCGGTTCACCGGGGAGCTGTTTTTT.

This clonotype was recorded a few times. This sequence joins TRBV12-3 or TRBV12-4 and TRBJ1-5; no firm D call. Trimming shortened V by 2 bases and J by 0 bases, and 11 bases separated the two germline ends. The CDR3 has 16 amino acids. The CDR3: CASSLYIGFSNQPQHF. DNA for the CDR3: TGTGCCAGCAGTTTATATATAGGGTTTAGCAATCAGCCCCAGCATTTT.

This clonotype was picked up a small number of times. This chain connects TRBV7-2 to TRBJ2-3; TRBD2 matches at 11 bases. The ends lost 6 bases at V and 2 bases at J; junction bases unmatched: 7. The germline V gene has CDR1 SGHTA and CDR2 FQGNSA. CDR3 length: 16 residues. CDR3 region: CASRIAGGLPTDTQYF. CDR3 nucleotides: TGTGCCAGCAGAATAGCGGGGGGGCTCCCCACAGATACGCAGTATTTT. The whole variable domain, filled in from reference TRBV7-2 and TRBJ2-3, reads GAGVSQSPSNKVTEKGKDVELRCDPISGHTALYWYRQSLGQGLEFLIYFQGNSAPDKSGLPSDRFSAERTGGSVSTLTIQRTQQEDSAVYLCASRIAGGLPTDTQYFGPGTRLTVL.

This chain links TRBV20-1 with TRBJ2-1, with 9 positions matching TRBD2. Germline CDR1 is DFQATT and CDR2 is SNEGSKA (reference sequence). Trimming cost V 3 bases and J 4 bases; bases outside gene matches: 10. This CDR3 is built from 16 residues. The CDR3 loop is CSARVASGMRYNEQFF. CDR3 nucleotides: TGCAGTGCTAGGGTAGCTAGCGGGATGAGGTACAATGAGCAGTTCTTC.

This clonotype was counted only a few times. The chain joins TRBV7-8 to TRBJ1-5, with D uncertain. The CDR3 extends over 15 amino acids. The germline V gene encodes CDR1 SGHVS and CDR2 FQNEAQ. The ends were cut back, 1 base at V and 0 bases at J, with 7 bases in the middle. CDR3 loop: CASSLVDHSNQPQHF. As DNA, the CDR3 is TGTGCCAGCAGCTTAGTGGACCATAGCAATCAGCCCCAGCATTTT.

In its sample, this clonotype was seen a few times. This chain uses TRBV18 with TRBJ1-2; D not certain. The CDR3 has 13 amino acids. Germline V CDR1 and CDR2: KGHSH, LQKENI. Trimming left V 3 bases short and J 2 bases short, with 7 bases between. DNA for the CDR3: TGTGCCAGCTCACCTCTACCCAACTATGGCTACACCTTC. It is translated as CASSPLPNYGYTF.

The chain employs TRBV3-1 and TRBJ2-7; the D gene is possibly TRBD1 (6 bases). Germline CDR1 and CDR2: LGHDT and YNNKEL (reference sequence). V dropped 4 bases and J dropped 5 bases, with 12 bases sitting between them. This CDR3 comprises 13 residues. CDR3 in DNA: TGTGCCAGCAGCCGATACAGGGACCACGAGCAGTACTTC. Translation gives CASSRYRDHEQYF.

This clonotype was found a few times. This chain connects TRBV5-6 to TRBJ2-7, with 9 bases identical to TRBD2. V was clipped by 1 base and J by 3 bases; unmatched bases: 11. This CDR3 contains 17 residues. The germline CDR1 and CDR2 sequences are SGHDT and YYEEEE. The CDR3 loop reads CASSLRYRELAGYEQYF. The CDR3, as DNA: TGTGCCAGCAGCTTGAGGTACCGGGAACTAGCGGGCTACGAGCAGTACTTC.

This chain connects TRBV6-1 to TRBJ2-1; TRBD1 matches 9 bases. CDR1 and CDR2 from the germline V gene are MNHNS and SASEGT. The CDR3 has 15 amino acids. Trimming cost V 6 bases and J 7 bases; bases outside gene matches: 10. CDR3 DNA sequence: TGTGCCAGCAGCCGAGACAGGGGGACAGGAAATGAGCAGTTCTTC. Translated: CASSRDRGTGNEQFF.